A single sample is the source of the 17 T cell receptor beta chains below, sequenced in a study of T cell changes during pregnancy in multiple sclerosis. This table comes from immunoSEQ multiplex PCR, and its TCRdb copy is limited to in-frame clones, with some not included. This sample carries about 93,000 clones, around 92% of them seen once, and the ten largest clones take about 2%. Sequenced here: peripheral blood, sampled after pregnancy. Receptors originate from a female donor with multiple sclerosis, enrolled in a pregnancy study.

The chain employs TRBV30 and TRBJ2-7; no clear D. Looked up from germline, CDR1 is GTSNPN and CDR2 is SVGIG (reference sequence). V was shortened by 2 bases and J by 0 bases, with 8 bases between the two germline ends. The CDR3 runs 13 residues. The CDR3, as DNA: TGTGCCTGGAGTCTCGACAACTCCTACGAGCAGTACTTC. Amino acids: CAWSLDNSYEQYF.

The chain employs TRBV7-2 and TRBJ1-5; D is unresolved. V was shortened by 3 bases and J by 4 bases, with 7 bases between the two germline ends. CDR1 and CDR2 (germline): SGHTA, FQGNSA. This CDR3 has 13 amino acids. Written as DNA, the CDR3 is TGTGCCAGCAGCTTTTTGACAAATCAGCCCCAGCATTTT. The encoded protein is CASSFLTNQPQHF.

The chain links TRBV27 to TRBJ2-3, with TRBD1 matching 9 bases. The V segment lost 6 bases and the J segment 4 bases; nucleotides outside the gene matches: 8. The CDR3 extends over 15 amino acids. Germline-derived CDR1 and CDR2 are MNHEY and SMNVEV (reference sequence). The CDR3 region has the DNA TGTGCCAGCAGAGAACAGGGGGCCGGCGCAGATACGCAGTATTTT. Its protein is CASREQGAGADTQYF.

This chain joins TRBV10-3 and TRBJ2-2; D may be TRBD2 (6 bases). CDR1 is ENHRY, CDR2 SYGVKD, per germline. The V gene lost 4 bases and the J gene lost 7 bases, with 7 bases spanning the gap. The CDR3 has 12 amino acids. The CDR3 DNA reads TGTGCCATCAGTGGAGCGGGCGGGGAGCTGTTTTTT. As protein: CAISGAGGELFF.

The chain carries TRBV5-4 and TRBJ2-1; TRBD2 aligns across 10 bases. Germline CDR1 and CDR2: SGHNT and YYREEE (reference sequence). The V gene end was trimmed by 2 bases and the J gene end by 2 bases; junction bases not matched to a gene: 10. CDR3 length: 18 residues. This CDR3 reads CASSFPAGGPLPYNEQFF. In DNA, the CDR3 is TGTGCCAGCAGCTTTCCAGCGGGAGGGCCTTTACCCTACAATGAGCAGTTCTTC.

This chain connects TRBV30 to TRBJ1-4, with 8 positions matching TRBD1. The germline CDR1 and CDR2 sequences are GTSNPN and SVGIG (reference sequence). The junction had 8 bases not matched to a gene; V was cut back by 1 base and J by 7 bases. The CDR3 spans 15 residues. The chain's CDR3 is CAWSGLTGASEKLFF. The CDR3 nucleotides read TGTGCCTGGAGTGGGTTGACAGGGGCGAGTGAAAAACTGTTTTTT.

The rearrangement uses TRBV9 and TRBJ2-2; D gene uncertain. With 1 base removed from V and 4 bases from J, the gap between germline ends came to 8 bases. CDR3 length equals 14 residues. CDR1 SGDLS and CDR2 YYNGEE come from the germline V gene. CDR3 sequence: CASSVLRSTGELFF. The DNA for the CDR3 is TGTGCCAGCAGCGTACTAAGGAGCACCGGGGAGCTGTTTTTT.

The rearrangement uses TRBV27 and TRBJ2-1, with TRBD1 identical over 7 bases. This CDR3 region has 17 residues. The germline V gene encodes CDR1 MNHEY and CDR2 SMNVEV (reference sequence). V trimming: 3 bases; J trimming: 4 bases; junction bases outside the gene matches: 12. The CDR3 nucleotides are TGTGCCAGCAGTTTGGCCCAGAACAGGGGATTATACAATGAGCAGTTCTTC. Its protein product is CASSLAQNRGLYNEQFF.

The V call is TRBV9, the J call TRBJ2-1, with TRBD2 identical over 9 bases. Germline V gene sequence: CDR1 SGDLS, CDR2 YYNGEE. V was clipped by 3 bases and J by 0 bases; unmatched bases: 4. The CDR3 loop spans 16 amino acids. CDR3 loop: CASSGLADGSYNEQFF. CDR3 coding DNA: TGTGCCAGCAGCGGACTAGCGGACGGCTCCTACAATGAGCAGTTCTTC. Looking up the rest from reference TRBV9 and TRBJ2-1 gives the full variable domain: DSGVTQTPKHLITATGQRVTLRCSPRSGDLSVYWYQQSLDQGLQFLIQYYNGEERAKGNILERFSAQQFPDLHSELNLSSLELGDSALYFCASSGLADGSYNEQFFGPGTRLTVL.

The genes are TRBV7-2 and TRBJ2-2; 7 bases align to TRBD1. Germline V CDR1 and CDR2: SGHTA, FQGNSA. There are 15 residues in the CDR3. Trimming removed 6 bases from V and 0 bases from J; junction bases left unmatched: 4. As DNA, the CDR3 is TGTGCCAGCAGATTCGGGACAGCGAACACCGGGGAGCTGTTTTTT. It yields the protein CASRFGTANTGELFF.

The gene calls are TRBV12-5 and TRBJ2-3, with D unclear. The length of the CDR3 is 12 residues. CDR1 is LGHNT and CDR2 is FRNRAP in the germline V gene. Deletions cut 5 bases from V and 4 bases from J, with 7 bases between. This CDR3 is CASGPNSDTQYF. The CDR3 DNA reads as TGTGCTAGTGGTCCCAACTCAGATACGCAGTATTTT.

V gene TRBV7-9 combines with J gene TRBJ1-5; the D gene is possibly TRBD1 (6 bases). Germline assignment: CDR1 SEHNR and CDR2 FQNEAQ (reference sequence). The CDR3 extends over 14 amino acids. The V and J ends lost 5 bases and 4 bases respectively, with 12 bases between them. The CDR3 sequence is CASSNRDTNQPQHF. In DNA form, the CDR3 reads TGTGCCAGCAGCAACCGGGACACTAATCAGCCCCAGCATTTT. The variable domain in full, with the rest retrieved from reference TRBV7-9 and TRBJ1-5, is DTGVSQNPRHKITKRGQNVTFRCDPISEHNRLYWYRQTLGQGPEFLTYFQNEAQLEKSRLLSDRFSAERPKGSFSTLEIQRTEQGDSAMYLCASSNRDTNQPQHFGDGTRLSIL.

This chain uses TRBV19 with TRBJ1-2, with 9 bases fitting TRBD1. Trimming cost V 3 bases and J 7 bases; bases outside gene matches: 9. There are 15 residues in the CDR3. CDR1 is LNHDA and CDR2 is SQIVND in the germline V gene (reference sequence). The CDR3 here is CASSMLDRGISGYTF. CDR3 in DNA: TGTGCCAGTAGTATGTTGGACAGGGGAATTAGTGGCTACACCTTC.

The CDR3 bases are TGTGCCAGCCGGACGGGGTCGGGAGAGACCCAGTACTTC. Translating it yields CASRTGSGETQYF. This chain uses TRBV13 with TRBJ2-5; D is possibly TRBD2 (5 bases). Germline V CDR1 and CDR2: PRHDT, FYEKMQ (reference sequence). The V end lost 8 bases, the J end lost 4 bases, and 14 bases lay between the germline ends. The CDR3 consists of 13 residues.

The chain recombines TRBV18 with TRBJ2-6; TRBD1 aligns across 7 bases. With 1 base clipped from V and 1 base from J, the junction kept 4 bases outside the gene matches. The germline CDR1 and CDR2 sequences are KGHSH and LQKENI. The CDR3 loop spans 17 amino acids. The CDR3 DNA reads as TGTGCCAGCTCACCACGAGGCAGGGGGTCTGGGGCCAACGTCCTGACTTTC. It yields the protein CASSPRGRGSGANVLTF.

The V and J genes are TRBV7-9 and TRBJ1-1, with D possibly being TRBD1 (5 bases). The CDR3 is 16 amino acids. Germline V gene lookup returns CDR1 SEHNR and CDR2 FQNEAQ (reference sequence). Trimming left V 5 bases short and J 7 bases short, with 23 bases between. CDR3 nucleotide sequence: TGTGCCAGCAGCCCCCCGGGAGGAACAGGAAGGGATGAAGCTTTCTTT. It encodes CASSPPGGTGRDEAFF.

Notes on this clone: This CDR3 is also generated by other DNA sequences in the sample. The genes are TRBV29-1 and TRBJ2-7; D is undetermined. CDR1 and CDR2 (germline): SQVTM, ANQGSEA. The CDR3 length is 12 residues. Between the trimmed V and J ends, which lost 2 bases and 3 bases, there was a span of 8 bases. CDR3 coding DNA: TGCAGCGTTGAACTGGCTGACTACGAGCAGTACTTC. This sequence encodes CSVELADYEQYF.